A single T cell receptor beta chain is shown here with its context. Antigen: not known. These data originate in a study of identical twins. Everyone who gave samples was a healthy Caucasian. MiXCR, applied by TCRdb to the 5' RACE reads, yields one record per CDR3 protein. The profile shows approximately 1.8 million distinct CDR3 sequences, around 29% of them singletons. Regarding the study as a whole: Cord blood's abundant beta clonotypes had fewer insertions, unlike memory repertoires. The degree of excess twin sharing was weaker in beta out-of-frame sequences. Models underestimated TCR alpha sharing (out-of-frame) in monozygotic twins.

V was shortened by 3 bases and J by 4 bases, with 9 bases between the two germline ends. The CDR3 is made up of 13 amino acids. CDR1 is DFQATT and CDR2 is SNEGSKA in the germline V gene (reference sequence). This chain joins TRBV20-1 and TRBJ1-4; D not certain. Sequenced material: cord blood. The TCR sequence derives from a newborn girl in good health. For the CDR3, the DNA is TGCAGTGCTAGTCGACGGAATAATGAAAAACTGTTTTTT. Translating it yields CSASRRNNEKLFF.